The 18 T cell receptor beta chains below come from one sample, sequenced in a study of T cell repertoires in cytomegalovirus infection. TCRdb reanalysed the reads using MiXCR and keeps one entry per CDR3 protein. The table records about a million distinct CDR3 sequences, approximately 32% of them present only once. These TCRs are of unknown antigen specificity. The sample consisted of cultured CD8+ T cells from PBMCs, taken from culture after CMV antigen stimulation. All receptors derive from a human donor in good health (CMV status not recorded). Some clones in this sample may be carry-over from other donors' samples.

Note on this clonotype: One junction end disagrees with the germline gene, perhaps due to a read error. The chain has TRBV27 and TRBJ2-1, with 7 bases that match TRBD1. From germline, CDR1 is MNHEY and CDR2 SMNVEV (reference sequence). CDR3 length: 14 residues. This chain's CDR3 is CANSLTGFSNEQFF. Here the CDR3 DNA reads TGTGCCAACAGTTTGACAGGGTTTTCCAATGAGCAGTTCTTC.

V and J are TRBV20-1 and TRBJ2-7; D unresolved. With 6 bases removed from V and 3 bases from J, the gap between germline ends came to 15 bases. The CDR3 runs to 13 residues. Germline V CDR1 and CDR2: DFQATT, SNEGSKA (reference sequence). This CDR3 is CSAPGRQYYEQYF. In DNA, the CDR3 is TGCAGTGCCCCGGGCAGGCAATACTACGAGCAGTACTTC.

The CDR3 sequence is CASSEAGLSYEQYV. For the CDR3, the DNA is TGTGCCAGCAGTGAGGCAGGGTTATCCTACGAGCAGTACGTC. The rearrangement uses TRBV6-1 and TRBJ2-7; tentative D call: TRBD1 (5 bases). The germline gives CDR1 MNHNS, CDR2 SASEGT. This CDR3 has 14 residues. V was clipped by 3 bases and J by 1 base, with 10 bases between them.

This clonotype was found a few times. V gene TRBV24-1 combines with J gene TRBJ2-2; the D gene is possibly TRBD2 (7 bases). Germline V gene data show CDR1 as KGHDR and CDR2 as SFDVKD. V dropped 6 bases and J dropped 3 bases, with 13 bases sitting between them. This CDR3 has 15 amino acids. The CDR3 DNA reads as TGTGCCACCAGTTCGGGGGGCTATGACACCGGGGAGCTGTTTTTT. Its protein is CATSSGGYDTGELFF.

The sample holds a few counts of this clonotype. The chain joins TRBV11-3 to TRBJ2-1, with TRBD1 matching over 7 bases. Germline values: CDR1 SGHNT, CDR2 YENEEA. Losses at the gene ends were 5 bases for V and 4 bases for J; bases not matched to a gene: 8. The CDR3 is 15 residues long. The CDR3, as DNA: TGTGCCAGCAGCCCACGACAGGGTGCATACAATGAGCAGTTCTTC. Amino acid sequence: CASSPRQGAYNEQFF.

This chain joins TRBV27 and TRBJ2-1, with D possibly TRBD1 on 5 matching bases. This CDR3 contains 11 residues. The germline V gene has CDR1 MNHEY and CDR2 SMNVEV (reference sequence). V was shortened by 8 bases and J by 8 bases, with 10 bases between the two germline ends. The CDR3 DNA reads as TGTGCCAGCGGGGCCGGGTATGAGCAGTTCTTC. Its protein product is CASGAGYEQFF.

Concerning this clonotype: A read error may explain this, as a much larger clone is one base away. V and J are TRBV7-2 and TRBJ1-5; 9 bases map to TRBD1. The junction had 7 bases not matched to a gene; V was cut back by 4 bases and J by 6 bases. Germline V lookup: CDR1 SGHTA, CDR2 FQGNSA. CDR3 size: 15 residues. The CDR3 coding sequence is TGTGCCAGCAGCTCACAGGGACAGGGAAGTCAGCCCCAGCATTTT. Its translation is CASSSQGQGSQPQHF.

This chain links TRBV4-1 with TRBJ2-2, with D perhaps given as TRBD1 or TRBD2 (5 bases each). The ends were cut back, 3 bases at V and 4 bases at J, with 9 bases in the middle. The CDR3 is made up of 14 amino acids. Germline CDR1 and CDR2: MGHRA and YSYEKL. CDR3 sequence (DNA): TGCGCCAGCAGCCACCGGGACGGCACCGGGGAGCTGTTTTTT. Its protein product is CASSHRDGTGELFF.

This clonotype was seen a few times. This chain connects TRBV7-9 to TRBJ2-2; TRBD2 aligns across 10 bases. Per the germline V gene, CDR1 is SEHNR and CDR2 is FQNEAQ (reference sequence). This CDR3 comprises 16 residues. Trimming cost V 7 bases and J 4 bases; bases outside gene matches: 9. Here the CDR3 reads CASITLAGIPTGELFF. DNA of the CDR3: TGTGCCAGCATCACACTAGCGGGGATACCCACCGGGGAGCTGTTTTTT.

This chain joins TRBV6-6 and TRBJ2-5, with no clear D. There are 15 residues in the CDR3. V was trimmed by 0 bases and J by 6 bases, leaving 14 bases between them. The germline V gene encodes CDR1 MNHNY and CDR2 SVGAGI (reference sequence). CDR3 region: CASSYSESFRKTQYF. The CDR3 DNA reads TGTGCCAGCAGTTACTCGGAAAGTTTCAGGAAGACCCAGTACTTC.

The chain joins TRBV9 to TRBJ2-3, with no clear D. V was clipped by 4 bases and J by 1 base, with 13 bases between them. The CDR3 is made up of 15 amino acids. Germline values: CDR1 SGDLS, CDR2 YYNGEE. The CDR3 nucleotides are TGTGCCAGCAGCCTTTTTTCAGTGCGCACAGATACGCAGTATTTT. Translated: CASSLFSVRTDTQYF.

This clonotype came up a few times. The chain couples TRBV27 to TRBJ2-2; D gene uncertain. The CDR3 extends over 14 amino acids. Germline CDR1 reads MNHEY; CDR2 reads SMNVEV (reference sequence). V lost 3 bases, J lost 1 base, and 6 bases lay in between. The CDR3 protein is CASSFARNTGELFF. The CDR3 bases are TGTGCCAGCAGTTTTGCTAGGAACACCGGGGAGCTGTTTTTT.

The chain links TRBV3-1 to TRBJ2-2; TRBD1 might be the D (6 bases). Trimming took 1 base from V and 5 from J, leaving 14 bases between them. The CDR3 totals 16 residues. Germline CDR1 and CDR2: LGHDT and YNNKEL (reference sequence). As DNA, the CDR3 is TGTGCCAGCAGCCAAGTAAACAGGGTCGATACCGGGGAGCTGTTTTTT. It codes for CASSQVNRVDTGELFF.

V usage is TRBV7-6 and J usage is TRBJ1-1, with D possibly TRBD1 on 6 matching bases. Germline CDR1 reads SGHVS; CDR2 reads FNYEAQ. The V and J ends lost 5 bases and 1 base respectively, with 11 bases between them. The CDR3 is made up of 14 amino acids. The CDR3 region is CASSQGQQNTEAFF. CDR3 DNA sequence: TGTGCCAGCAGCCAGGGACAACAGAACACTGAAGCTTTCTTT.

This chain uses TRBV7-6 with TRBJ1-2; 11 nucleotides agree with TRBD1. Germline values: CDR1 SGHVS, CDR2 FNYEAQ. This CDR3 comprises 18 residues. V lost 5 bases to trimming and J lost 1 base; unmatched junction nucleotides: 12. The CDR3 DNA is TGTGCCAGCAGCCCCCTGGAGGACAGGGGGCTCGATAACTATGGCTACACCTTC. It is translated as CASSPLEDRGLDNYGYTF.

This clonotype occurred many times. The chain combines TRBV7-2 with TRBJ2-5; no clear D gene. V lost 5 bases to trimming and J lost 2 bases, with 9 bases between them. The CDR3 totals 13 residues. Germline V gene lookup returns CDR1 SGHTA and CDR2 FQGNSA. The CDR3 nucleotides read TGTGCCAGCAGCCCCATGGAGCAAGAGACCCAGTACTTC. It encodes CASSPMEQETQYF.

This clonotype was detected only a few times. The chain couples TRBV27 to TRBJ1-2; 12 positions agree with TRBD1. The CDR3 is made up of 15 amino acids. V was clipped by 5 bases and J by 8 bases; unmatched bases: 9. Germline CDR1 reads MNHEY; CDR2 reads SMNVEV (reference sequence). The CDR3 here is CASSLTGTGGAGYTF. The CDR3 region has the DNA TGTGCCAGCAGTCTAACCGGGACAGGGGGCGCGGGCTACACCTTC.

This chain links TRBV6-6 with TRBJ2-7; a weak D match, TRBD1 (5 bases). Germline CDR1 MNHNY, CDR2 SVGAGI (reference sequence). V was shortened by 10 bases and J by 5 bases, with 15 bases between the two germline ends. This CDR3 has 12 amino acids. The CDR3 is CANSPDMHEQYV. CDR3 in DNA: TGTGCCAACAGCCCGGACATGCACGAGCAGTACGTC.